This T cell receptor beta chain was retrieved from a study of blood T cell repertoires in COVID-19. Across the study: T cells, B-cell-depleted T cells, or PBMCs supplied cDNA or gDNA.

Measured with immunoSEQ multiplex PCR; TCRdb has only the in-frame clones, and not every one. The sample lists some 75,000 clones; more than 70% were seen once. The specimen was peripheral blood. The TCR originated in a man between 65 and 85 years old with active or convalescent COVID-19.

CDR3 residues: CASRTSGSANEQFF. The CDR3 DNA follows: TGTGCCAGCAGAACTAGCGGGAGCGCAAATGAGCAGTTCTTC. V and J are TRBV6-5 and TRBJ2-1; TRBD2 matches 11 bases. V gave up 6 bases and J gave up 7 bases; unmatched junction bases: 5. The CDR3 consists of 14 residues. Germline assignment: CDR1 MNHEY and CDR2 SVGAGI.